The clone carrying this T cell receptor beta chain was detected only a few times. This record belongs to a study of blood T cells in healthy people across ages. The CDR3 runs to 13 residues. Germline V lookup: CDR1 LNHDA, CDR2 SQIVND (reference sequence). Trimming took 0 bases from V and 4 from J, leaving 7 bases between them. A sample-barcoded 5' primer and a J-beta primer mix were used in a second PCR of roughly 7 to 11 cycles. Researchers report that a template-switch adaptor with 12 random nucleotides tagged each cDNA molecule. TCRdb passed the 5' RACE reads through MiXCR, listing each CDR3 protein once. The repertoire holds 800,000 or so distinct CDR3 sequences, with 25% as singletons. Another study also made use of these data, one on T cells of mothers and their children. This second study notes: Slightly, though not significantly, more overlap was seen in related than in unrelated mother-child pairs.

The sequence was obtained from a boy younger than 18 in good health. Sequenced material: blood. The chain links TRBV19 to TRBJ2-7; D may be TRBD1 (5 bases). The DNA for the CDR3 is TGTGCCAGTAGTATAGAGGCAGGGTACGAGCAGTACTTC. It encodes CASSIEAGYEQYF.